Described below is a single TCR beta chain sequence and its context. The antigen is not known. This CDR3 has 13 residues. The V end lost 4 bases, the J end lost 3 bases, and 7 bases lay between the germline ends. CDR1 is SGHTA, CDR2 FQGNSA, per germline. Profiling relied on immunoSEQ multiplex PCR, and the TCRdb table lists in-frame clones only, not all of them. This table holds about 110,000 clones, almost 90% found once. The sample is drawn from a study of Tregs in tolerant kidney transplant recipients. Across the whole study: Recipients received nonmyeloablative bone marrow transplants from related graft donors, with transient mixed chimerism. Whole-study results and caveats: Few patients were studied, so findings need validation in larger groups.

The TCR comes from a human donor who received a combined kidney and bone marrow transplant. Sequencing was performed on CD4+ T cells from blood, taken before the transplant. V is TRBV7-2 and J is TRBJ1-5, with a weak D call TRBD1 (5 bases). The DNA for the CDR3 is TGTGCCAGCAGCTCAGGGTACAATCAGCCCCAGCATTTT. Protein: CASSSGYNQPQHF.